The 10 T cell receptor beta chains in this list originate from one sample, sequenced in a study of blood T cell repertoires in COVID-19. The data were produced by immunoSEQ multiplex PCR, yet TCRdb's version contains in-frame clones alone and is incomplete. This table holds under 200,000 clones, approximately 86% found once. The sequencing input was PBMCs or T cells enriched from blood (not recorded which). The receptor set was obtained from a man aged 60 to 75 who had recovered from COVID-19.

The rearrangement uses TRBV5-8 and TRBJ2-3; 7 positions agree with TRBD1. V was clipped by 7 bases and J by 2 bases; unmatched bases: 10. The CDR3 has 15 amino acids. Looked up from germline, CDR1 is SGHTS and CDR2 is YDEGEE. CDR3 in amino acids: CASGYPGTATDTQYF. CDR3 DNA sequence: TGTGCCAGCGGATACCCCGGGACAGCCACAGATACGCAGTATTTT.

The J gene is TRBJ2-5, the V gene TRBV30; TRBD2 matches at 7 bases. The CDR3 spans 20 residues. Looked up from germline, CDR1 is GTSNPN and CDR2 is SVGIG (reference sequence). Trimming removed 1 base from V and 0 bases from J; junction bases left unmatched: 20. The CDR3 reads CAWSGMGLAADLQYQETQYF. The CDR3 nucleotides read TGTGCCTGGAGTGGCATGGGGCTAGCGGCAGACTTACAATACCAAGAGACCCAGTACTTC.

DNA for the CDR3: TGTGCCAGCAGCTTAGCTGGAGGGAGTAAAGAGACCCAGTACTTC. Its translation is CASSLAGGSKETQYF. The chain carries TRBV7-9 and TRBJ2-5; possible D gene TRBD2, 6 bases. Germline CDR1 reads SEHNR; CDR2 reads FQNEAQ (reference sequence). This CDR3 region has 15 residues. The V end was cut by 0 bases, the J end by 3 bases, with 11 bases between.

This clone was detected only a few times. V gene TRBV28 combines with J gene TRBJ1-3; 9 nucleotides agree with TRBD1. The V gene end was trimmed by 3 bases and the J gene end by 0 bases; junction bases not matched to a gene: 6. The CDR3 runs 17 residues. The V gene's germline CDR1 is MDHEN and CDR2 SYDVKM. The CDR3 sequence: CASSLQGQGGSGNTIYF. In DNA form, the CDR3 reads TGTGCCAGCAGTTTGCAGGGACAGGGAGGCTCTGGAAACACCATATATTTT.

This chain connects TRBV24-1 to TRBJ2-5, with D perhaps matching TRBD2 (5 bases). CDR1 KGHDR and CDR2 SFDVKD come from the germline V gene. The V and J ends lost 1 base and 5 bases respectively, with 10 bases between them. This CDR3 contains 14 residues. This CDR3 is CATSDFRDWETQYF. In nucleotides, the CDR3 is TGTGCCACCAGTGATTTTCGGGATTGGGAGACCCAGTACTTC.

This chain links TRBV29-1 with TRBJ1-1; tentative D call: TRBD1 (6 bases). The ends were cut back, 7 bases at V and 1 base at J, with 10 bases in the middle. In germline, CDR1 is SQVTM, CDR2 ANQGSEA. This CDR3 comprises 12 residues. The CDR3 loop is CSARQANTEAFF. CDR3 nucleotide sequence: TGCAGCGCCCGACAGGCGAACACTGAAGCTTTCTTT.

Turning to this clone: At the DNA level, this CDR3 is encoded by other sequences in the same sample as well. This sequence joins TRBV11-3 and TRBJ2-7; 8 nucleotides line up with TRBD1. Germline assignment: CDR1 SGHNT and CDR2 YENEEA. The CDR3 is made up of 13 amino acids. Trimming removed 5 bases from V and 4 bases from J; junction bases left unmatched: 4. CDR3 protein: CASSPGQGYEQYF. The CDR3 DNA sequence: TGTGCCAGCAGCCCCGGACAGGGTTACGAGCAGTACTTC.

CDR3 amino acids: CASSPRTSGRYEQFF. CDR3 in DNA: TGTGCCAGCAGTCCGCGGACTAGCGGGAGGTATGAGCAGTTCTTC. V gene TRBV28 combines with J gene TRBJ2-1; 14 nucleotides align to TRBD2. The CDR3 contains 15 residues. Unmatched junction bases numbered 5, after V lost 5 bases and J lost 8 bases. Germline V gene lookup returns CDR1 MDHEN and CDR2 SYDVKM.

This clone appeared a few times. V is TRBV5-1 and J is TRBJ1-2; 7 bases are a match to TRBD1. The CDR3 has 14 residues. The germline V gene has CDR1 SGHRS and CDR2 YFSETQ. Trimming cost V 0 bases and J 6 bases; bases outside gene matches: 5. CDR3 in DNA: TGCGCCAGCAGCTTGGGAGGGACAGCCGATGGCTACACCTTC. This encodes CASSLGGTADGYTF. Drawing the rest from reference TRBV5-1 and TRBJ1-2, the complete variable domain is KAGVTQTPRYLIKTRGQQVTLSCSPISGHRSVSWYQQTPGQGLQFLFEYFSETQRNKGNFPGRFSGRQFSNSRSEMNVSTLELGDSALYLCASSLGGTADGYTFGSGTRLTVV.

The chain employs TRBV7-8 and TRBJ2-4; 16 nucleotides line up with TRBD2. Germline lookup yields CDR1 SGHVS and CDR2 FQNEAQ. This CDR3 is built from 18 residues. V was pared by 4 bases and J by 0 bases, with 3 bases of the junction left unmatched. CDR3 bases: TGTGCCAGCAGCTCGGGACTAGCGGGGGGGCCAGCCAAAAACATTCAGTACTTC. Translating gives CASSSGLAGGPAKNIQYF.